This entry is about one T cell receptor (beta chain). Antigen specificity is unknown. Quantitative 5'-RACE with molecular barcodes produced the TCR beta libraries. TCRdb redid the calling of the 5' RACE reads with MiXCR, one entry per CDR3 protein. The sample includes some 30,000 distinct CDR3 sequences, around 30% of them seen just once. This entry comes from a study of CD8 T cells in ankylosing spondylitis. Whole-study findings and limits: The authors reported significant enrichment of disease-linked clones in matched ankylosing spondylitis synovial fluid. Some of the motif variants had earlier been found in reactive arthritis patients' fluid and blood. Disease-linked clones bore a CD8+ phenotype, appearing relatively rarely in peripheral blood.

The CDR3 totals 13 residues. Trimming removed 1 base from V and 1 base from J, with 4 bases in between. Per the germline V gene, CDR1 is MGHRA and CDR2 is YSYEKL. The material sequenced was synovial fluid, either unsorted or a sorted T cell fraction (not recorded which). The sequence came from a male donor with ankylosing spondylitis. V is TRBV4-1 and J is TRBJ1-1; D remains unclear. CDR3 loop: CASSQAQNTEAFF. The CDR3 bases are TGCGCCAGCAGCCAAGCCCAGAACACTGAAGCTTTCTTT.